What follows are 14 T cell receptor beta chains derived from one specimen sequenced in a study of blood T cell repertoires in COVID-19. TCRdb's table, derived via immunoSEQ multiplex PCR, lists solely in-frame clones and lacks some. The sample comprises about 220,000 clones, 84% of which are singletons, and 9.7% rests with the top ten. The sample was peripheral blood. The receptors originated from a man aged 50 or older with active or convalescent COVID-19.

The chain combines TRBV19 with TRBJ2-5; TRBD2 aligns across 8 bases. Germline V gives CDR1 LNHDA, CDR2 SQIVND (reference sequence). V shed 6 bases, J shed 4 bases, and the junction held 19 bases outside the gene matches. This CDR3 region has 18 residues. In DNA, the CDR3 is TGTGCCAGTAGCAGCCCCCGGGGAGCGGGACTAGGCCCAGAGACCCAGTACTTC. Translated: CASSSPRGAGLGPETQYF.

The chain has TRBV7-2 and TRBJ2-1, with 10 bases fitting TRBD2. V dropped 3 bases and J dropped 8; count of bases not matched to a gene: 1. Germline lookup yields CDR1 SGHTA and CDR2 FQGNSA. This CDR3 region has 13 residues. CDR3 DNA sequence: TGTGCCAGCAGCTTTCTAGCGGGAGATGAGCAGTTCTTC. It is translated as CASSFLAGDEQFF.

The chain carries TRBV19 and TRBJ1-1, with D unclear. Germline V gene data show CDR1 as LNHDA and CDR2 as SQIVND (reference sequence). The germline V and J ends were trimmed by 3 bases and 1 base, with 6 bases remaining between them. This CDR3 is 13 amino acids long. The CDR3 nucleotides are TGTGCCAGTAGTATCCACACGAACACTGAAGCTTTCTTT. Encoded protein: CASSIHTNTEAFF.

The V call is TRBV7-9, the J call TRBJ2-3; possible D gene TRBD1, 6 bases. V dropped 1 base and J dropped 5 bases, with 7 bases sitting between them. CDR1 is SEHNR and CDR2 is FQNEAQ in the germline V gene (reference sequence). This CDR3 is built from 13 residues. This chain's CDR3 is CASSLEGVDTQYF. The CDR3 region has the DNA TGTGCCAGCAGCTTAGAGGGGGTAGATACGCAGTATTTT. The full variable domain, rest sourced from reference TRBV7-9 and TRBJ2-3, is DTGVSQNPRHKITKRGQNVTFRCDPISEHNRLYWYRQTLGQGPEFLTYFQNEAQLEKSRLLSDRFSAERPKGSFSTLEIQRTEQGDSAMYLCASSLEGVDTQYFGPGTRLTVL.

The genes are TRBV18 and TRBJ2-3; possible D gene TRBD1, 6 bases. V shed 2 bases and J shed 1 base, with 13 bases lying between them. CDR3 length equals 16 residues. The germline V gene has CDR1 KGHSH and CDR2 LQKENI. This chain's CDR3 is CASSPYPGHRTDTQYF. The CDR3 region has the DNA TGTGCCAGCTCACCATACCCGGGACACCGCACAGATACGCAGTATTTT. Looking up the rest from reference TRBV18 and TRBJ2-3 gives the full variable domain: NAGVMQNPRHLVRRRGQEARLRCSPMKGHSHVYWYRQLPEEGLKFMVYLQKENIIDESGMPKERFSAEFPKEGPSILRIQQVVRGDSAAYFCASSPYPGHRTDTQYFGPGTRLTVL.

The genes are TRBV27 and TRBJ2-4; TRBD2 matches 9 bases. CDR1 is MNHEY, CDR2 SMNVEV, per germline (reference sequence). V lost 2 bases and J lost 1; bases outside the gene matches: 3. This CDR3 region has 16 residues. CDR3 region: CASSLVAGGAKNIQYF. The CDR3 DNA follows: TGTGCCAGCAGTTTAGTGGCGGGAGGGGCCAAAAACATTCAGTACTTC.

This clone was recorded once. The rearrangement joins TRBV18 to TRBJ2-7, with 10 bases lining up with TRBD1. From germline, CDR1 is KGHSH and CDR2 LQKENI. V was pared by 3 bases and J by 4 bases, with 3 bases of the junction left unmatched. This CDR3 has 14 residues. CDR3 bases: TGTGCCAGCTCACCGGGGACAGGGGTGTACGAGCAGTACGTC. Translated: CASSPGTGVYEQYV.

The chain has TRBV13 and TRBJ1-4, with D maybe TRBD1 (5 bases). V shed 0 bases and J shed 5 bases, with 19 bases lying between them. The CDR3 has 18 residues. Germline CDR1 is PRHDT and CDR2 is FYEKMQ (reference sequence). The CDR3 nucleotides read TGTGCCAGCAGCTTAGGAGGCCCCTGGGGGGTTCTGAATGAAAAACTGTTTTTT. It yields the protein CASSLGGPWGVLNEKLFF.

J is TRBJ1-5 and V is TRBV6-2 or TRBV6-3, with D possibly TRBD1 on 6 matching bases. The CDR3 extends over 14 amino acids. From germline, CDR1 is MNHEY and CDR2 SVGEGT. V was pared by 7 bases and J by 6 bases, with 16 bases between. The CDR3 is CASTPNRVFQPQHF. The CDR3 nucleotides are TGTGCCAGCACCCCAAACAGGGTCTTTCAGCCCCAGCATTTT.

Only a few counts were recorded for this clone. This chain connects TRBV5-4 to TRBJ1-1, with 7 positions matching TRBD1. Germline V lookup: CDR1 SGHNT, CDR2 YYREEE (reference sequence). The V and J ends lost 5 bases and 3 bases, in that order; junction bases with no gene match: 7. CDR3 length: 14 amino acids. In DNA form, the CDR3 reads TGTGCCAGCAGGTCAGGGGGATACGACACTGAAGCTTTCTTT. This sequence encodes CASRSGGYDTEAFF. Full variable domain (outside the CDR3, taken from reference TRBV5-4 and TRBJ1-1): ETGVTQSPTHLIKTRGQQVTLRCSSQSGHNTVSWYQQALGQGPQFIFQYYREEENGRGNFPPRFSGLQFPNYSSELNVNALELDDSALYLCASRSGGYDTEAFFGQGTRLTVV.

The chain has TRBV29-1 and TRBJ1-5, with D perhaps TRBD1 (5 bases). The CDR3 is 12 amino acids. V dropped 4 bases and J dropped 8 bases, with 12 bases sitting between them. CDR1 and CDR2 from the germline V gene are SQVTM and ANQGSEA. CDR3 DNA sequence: TGCAGCGTTGGGACTGGAGGGGAGCCCCAGCATTTT. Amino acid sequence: CSVGTGGEPQHF.

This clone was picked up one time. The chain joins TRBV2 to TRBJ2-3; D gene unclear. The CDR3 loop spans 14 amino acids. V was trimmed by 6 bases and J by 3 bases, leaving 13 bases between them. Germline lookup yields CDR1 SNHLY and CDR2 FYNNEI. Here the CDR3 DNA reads TGTGCCAGCAGATTAACCAGACATACAGATACGCAGTATTTT. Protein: CASRLTRHTDTQYF. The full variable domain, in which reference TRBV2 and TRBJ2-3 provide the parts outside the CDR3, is EPEVTQTPSHQVTQMGQEVILRCVPISNHLYFYWYRQILGQKVEFLVSFYNNEISEKSEIFDDQFSVERPDGSNFTLKIRSTKLEDSAMYFCASRLTRHTDTQYFGPGTRLTVL.

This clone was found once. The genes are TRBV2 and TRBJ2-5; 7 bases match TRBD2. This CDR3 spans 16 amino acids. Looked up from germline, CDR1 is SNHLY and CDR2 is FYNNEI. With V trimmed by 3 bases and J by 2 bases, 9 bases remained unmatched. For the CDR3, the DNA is TGTGCCAGCAGTGACGGGGGGTCAGGGCCTCAAGAGACCCAGTACTTC. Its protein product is CASSDGGSGPQETQYF. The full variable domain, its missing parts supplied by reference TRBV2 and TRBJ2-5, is EPEVTQTPSHQVTQMGQEVILRCVPISNHLYFYWYRQILGQKVEFLVSFYNNEISEKSEIFDDQFSVERPDGSNFTLKIRSTKLEDSAMYFCASSDGGSGPQETQYFGPGTRLLVL.

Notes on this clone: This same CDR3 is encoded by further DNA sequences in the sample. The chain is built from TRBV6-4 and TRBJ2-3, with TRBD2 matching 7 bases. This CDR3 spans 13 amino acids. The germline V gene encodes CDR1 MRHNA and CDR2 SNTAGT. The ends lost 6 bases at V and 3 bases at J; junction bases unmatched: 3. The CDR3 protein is CASSRTRTDTQYF. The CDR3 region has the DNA TGTGCCAGCAGCAGGACTAGAACAGATACGCAGTATTTT.